This section outlines one TCR beta chain sequence together with its context. This CDR3 contains 15 residues. The junction had 8 bases not matched to a gene; V was cut back by 5 bases and J by 8 bases. The germline V gene encodes CDR1 SEHNR and CDR2 FQNEAQ (reference sequence). Time point in this sample: cycle 4 day 1 (C4D1), after more than 5 weeks of nivolumab. Every one of the patients relapsed after autologous stem cell transplantation (brentuximab vedotin exposure was variable). This record belongs to a study of PD-1 blockade in classical Hodgkin lymphoma. Sequenced by immunoSEQ multiplex PCR; TCRdb stores in-frame clones only, minus some. This sample has tens of thousands of clones; roughly three quarters occur once, and the top ten carry roughly a fifth.

This receptor was identified in a human donor with classical Hodgkin lymphoma. The sample here was peripheral blood mononuclear cells (PBMCs), taken before the fourth cycle of nivolumab. The genes are TRBV7-9 and TRBJ1-4, with TRBD1 matching 10 bases. The CDR3 DNA sequence: TGTGCCAGCAGCCCGGTGACAGGGGGCAGGGAAAAACTGTTTTTT. Encoded protein: CASSPVTGGREKLFF.